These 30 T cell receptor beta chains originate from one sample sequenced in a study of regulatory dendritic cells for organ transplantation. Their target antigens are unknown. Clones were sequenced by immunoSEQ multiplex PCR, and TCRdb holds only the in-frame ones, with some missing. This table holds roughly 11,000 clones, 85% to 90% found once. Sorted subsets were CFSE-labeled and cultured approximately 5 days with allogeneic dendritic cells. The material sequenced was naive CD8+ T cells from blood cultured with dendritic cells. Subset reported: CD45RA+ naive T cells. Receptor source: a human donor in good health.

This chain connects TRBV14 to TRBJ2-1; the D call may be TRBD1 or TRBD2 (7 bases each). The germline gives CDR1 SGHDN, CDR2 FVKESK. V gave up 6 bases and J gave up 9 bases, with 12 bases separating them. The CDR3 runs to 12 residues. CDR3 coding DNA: TGTGCCAGCAGTGTCAGGGGGGGTGAGCAGTTCTTC. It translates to CASSVRGGEQFF.

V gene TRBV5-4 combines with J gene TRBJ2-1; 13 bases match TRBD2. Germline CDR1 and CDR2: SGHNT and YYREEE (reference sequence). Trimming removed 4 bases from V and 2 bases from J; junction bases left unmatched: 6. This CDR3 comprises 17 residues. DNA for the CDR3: TGTGCCAGCAGCCGGGTGACTAGCGGGGGGCCCTACAATGAGCAGTTCTTC. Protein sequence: CASSRVTSGGPYNEQFF.

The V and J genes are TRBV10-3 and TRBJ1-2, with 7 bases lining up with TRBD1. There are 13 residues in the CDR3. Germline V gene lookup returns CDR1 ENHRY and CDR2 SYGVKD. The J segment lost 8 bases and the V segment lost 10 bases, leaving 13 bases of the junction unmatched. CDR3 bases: TGTGCCACACCCCAAGGGGGCGCCCCCGGCTACACCTTC. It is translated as CATPQGGAPGYTF.

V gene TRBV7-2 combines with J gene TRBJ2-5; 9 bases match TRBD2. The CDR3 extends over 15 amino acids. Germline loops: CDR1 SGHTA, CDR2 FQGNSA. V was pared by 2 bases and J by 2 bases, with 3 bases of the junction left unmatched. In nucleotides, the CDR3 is TGTGCCAGCAGCTTATGGGCGGGAGGGCAAGAGACCCAGTACTTC. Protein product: CASSLWAGGQETQYF.

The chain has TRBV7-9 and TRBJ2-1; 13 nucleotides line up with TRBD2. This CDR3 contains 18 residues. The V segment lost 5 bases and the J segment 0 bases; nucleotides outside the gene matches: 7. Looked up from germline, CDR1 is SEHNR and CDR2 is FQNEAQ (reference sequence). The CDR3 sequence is CASSRLAGGPLSYNEQFF. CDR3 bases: TGTGCCAGCAGCCGACTAGCGGGAGGACCCCTCTCCTACAATGAGCAGTTCTTC.

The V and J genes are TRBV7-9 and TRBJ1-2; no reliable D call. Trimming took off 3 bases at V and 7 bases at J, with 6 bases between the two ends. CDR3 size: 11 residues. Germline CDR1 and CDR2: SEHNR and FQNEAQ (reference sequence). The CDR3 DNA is TGTGCCAGCAGCTTGGGCGGTGGCTACACCTTC. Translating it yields CASSLGGGYTF.

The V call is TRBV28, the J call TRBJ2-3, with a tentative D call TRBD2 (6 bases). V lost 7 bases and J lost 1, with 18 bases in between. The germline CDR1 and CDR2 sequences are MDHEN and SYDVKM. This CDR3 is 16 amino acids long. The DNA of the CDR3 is TGTGCCAGCACCACTAATGTAGCTAGCGGCACAGATACGCAGTATTTT. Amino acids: CASTTNVASGTDTQYF.

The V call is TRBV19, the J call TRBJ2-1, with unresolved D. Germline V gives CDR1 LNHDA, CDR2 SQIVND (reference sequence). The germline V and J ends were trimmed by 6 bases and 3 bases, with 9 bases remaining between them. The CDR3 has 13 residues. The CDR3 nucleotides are TGTGCCAGTAGCTTACAAAACTACAATGAGCAGTTCTTC. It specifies CASSLQNYNEQFF. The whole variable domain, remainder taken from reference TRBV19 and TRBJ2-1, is DGGITQSPKYLFRKEGQNVTLSCEQNLNHDAMYWYRQDPGQGLRLIYYSQIVNDFQKGDIAEGYSVSREKKESFPLTVTSAQKNPTAFYLCASSLQNYNEQFFGPGTRLTVL.

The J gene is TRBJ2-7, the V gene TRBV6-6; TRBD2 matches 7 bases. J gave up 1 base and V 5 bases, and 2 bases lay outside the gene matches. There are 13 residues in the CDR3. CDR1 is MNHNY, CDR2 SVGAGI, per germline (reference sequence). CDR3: CASSPGLSYEQYF. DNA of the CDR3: TGTGCCAGCAGTCCGGGACTATCCTACGAGCAGTACTTC.

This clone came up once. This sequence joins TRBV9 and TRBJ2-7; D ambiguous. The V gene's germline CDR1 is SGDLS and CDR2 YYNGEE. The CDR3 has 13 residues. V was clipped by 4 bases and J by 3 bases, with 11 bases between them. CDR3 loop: CASSPSGDYEQYF. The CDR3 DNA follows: TGTGCCAGCAGCCCCTCTGGGGACTACGAGCAGTACTTC.

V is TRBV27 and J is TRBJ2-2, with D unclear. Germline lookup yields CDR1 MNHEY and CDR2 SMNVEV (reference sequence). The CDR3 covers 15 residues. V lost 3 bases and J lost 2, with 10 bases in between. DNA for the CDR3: TGTGCCAGCAGTTTCGGAGCCCTCAACACCGGGGAGCTGTTTTTT. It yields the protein CASSFGALNTGELFF.

The CDR3 loop is CASSYYASDNEQFF. In DNA form, the CDR3 reads TGTGCCAGCAGTTATTACGCATCTGACAATGAGCAGTTCTTC. The chain employs TRBV6-5 and TRBJ2-1; D unresolved. From germline, CDR1 is MNHEY and CDR2 SVGAGI. The CDR3 sequence is 14 residues long. The ends were cut back, 3 bases at V and 5 bases at J, with 11 bases in the middle.

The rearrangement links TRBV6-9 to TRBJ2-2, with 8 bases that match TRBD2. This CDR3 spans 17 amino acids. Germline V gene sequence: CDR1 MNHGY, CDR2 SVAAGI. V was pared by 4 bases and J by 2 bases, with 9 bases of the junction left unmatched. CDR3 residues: CASSFLLVAGNTGELFF. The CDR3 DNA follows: TGTGCCAGCAGTTTTCTCCTAGTAGCGGGAAACACCGGGGAGCTGTTTTTT.

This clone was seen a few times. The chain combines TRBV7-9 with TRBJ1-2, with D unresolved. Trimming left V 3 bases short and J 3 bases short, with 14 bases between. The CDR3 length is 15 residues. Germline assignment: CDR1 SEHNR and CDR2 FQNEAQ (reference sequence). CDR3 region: CASSFGEGGDYGYTF. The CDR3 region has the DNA TGTGCCAGCAGCTTCGGGGAAGGAGGAGACTATGGCTACACCTTC.

Written as DNA, the CDR3 is TGTGCCAGCAGCCTGACAGGGACTAATTCACCCCTCCACTTT. The encoded protein is CASSLTGTNSPLHF. The rearrangement uses TRBV11-2 and TRBJ1-6; 7 nucleotides agree with TRBD1. Germline CDR1 SGHAT, CDR2 FQNNGV. The J segment lost 6 bases and the V segment lost 5 bases, leaving 4 bases of the junction unmatched. The CDR3 extends over 14 amino acids.

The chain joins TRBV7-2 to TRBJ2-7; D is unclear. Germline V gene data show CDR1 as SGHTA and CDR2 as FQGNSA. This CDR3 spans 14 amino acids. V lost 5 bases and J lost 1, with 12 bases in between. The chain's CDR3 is CASSEWGGSYEQYF. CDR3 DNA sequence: TGTGCCAGCAGCGAGTGGGGTGGTTCCTACGAGCAGTACTTC. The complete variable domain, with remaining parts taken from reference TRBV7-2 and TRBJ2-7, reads GAGVSQSPSNKVTEKGKDVELRCDPISGHTALYWYRQSLGQGLEFLIYFQGNSAPDKSGLPSDRFSAERTGGSVSTLTIQRTQQEDSAVYLCASSEWGGSYEQYFGPGTRLTVT.

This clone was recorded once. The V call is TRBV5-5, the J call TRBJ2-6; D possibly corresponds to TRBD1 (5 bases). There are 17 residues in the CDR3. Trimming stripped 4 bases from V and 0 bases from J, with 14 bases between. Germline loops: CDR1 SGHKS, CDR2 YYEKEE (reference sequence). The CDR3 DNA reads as TGTGCCAGCAGCGGGGCCGAGATGTACTCTGGGGCCAACGTCCTGACTTTC. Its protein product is CASSGAEMYSGANVLTF.

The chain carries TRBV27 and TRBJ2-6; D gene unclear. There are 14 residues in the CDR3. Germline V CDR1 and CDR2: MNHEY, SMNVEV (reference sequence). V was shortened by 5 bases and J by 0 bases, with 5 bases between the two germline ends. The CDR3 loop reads CASSIYSGANVLTF. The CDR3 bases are TGTGCCAGCAGTATTTACTCTGGGGCCAACGTCCTGACTTTC. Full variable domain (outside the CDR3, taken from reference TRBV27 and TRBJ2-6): EAQVTQNPRYLITVTGKKLTVTCSQNMNHEYMSWYRQDPGLGLRQIYYSMNVEVTDKGDVPEGYKVSRKEKRNFPLILESPSPNQTSLYFCASSIYSGANVLTFGAGSRLTVL.

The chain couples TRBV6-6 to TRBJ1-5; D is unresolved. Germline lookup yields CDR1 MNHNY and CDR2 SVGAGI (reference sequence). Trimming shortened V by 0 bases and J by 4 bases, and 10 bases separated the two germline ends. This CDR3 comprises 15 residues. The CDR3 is CASSYSGQPNQPQHF. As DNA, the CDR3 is TGTGCCAGCAGTTACTCGGGTCAGCCAAATCAGCCCCAGCATTTT.

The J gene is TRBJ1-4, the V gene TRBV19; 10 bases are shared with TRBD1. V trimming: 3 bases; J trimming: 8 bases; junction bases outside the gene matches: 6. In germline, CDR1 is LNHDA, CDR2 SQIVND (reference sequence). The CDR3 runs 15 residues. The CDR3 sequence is CASSIWDRGTEKLFF. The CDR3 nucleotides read TGTGCCAGTAGTATCTGGGACAGGGGAACCGAAAAACTGTTTTTT.

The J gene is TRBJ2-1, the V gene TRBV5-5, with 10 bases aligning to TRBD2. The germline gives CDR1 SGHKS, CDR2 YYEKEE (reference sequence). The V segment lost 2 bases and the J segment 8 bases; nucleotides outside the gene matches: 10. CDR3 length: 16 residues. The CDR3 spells CASSLRLASGGYEQFF. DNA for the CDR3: TGTGCCAGCAGCTTAAGGTTGGCTAGCGGGGGATATGAGCAGTTCTTC. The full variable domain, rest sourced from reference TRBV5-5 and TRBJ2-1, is DAGVTQSPTHLIKTRGQQVTLRCSPISGHKSVSWYQQVLGQGPQFIFQYYEKEERGRGNFPDRFSARQFPNYSSELNVNALLLGDSALYLCASSLRLASGGYEQFFGPGTRLTVL.

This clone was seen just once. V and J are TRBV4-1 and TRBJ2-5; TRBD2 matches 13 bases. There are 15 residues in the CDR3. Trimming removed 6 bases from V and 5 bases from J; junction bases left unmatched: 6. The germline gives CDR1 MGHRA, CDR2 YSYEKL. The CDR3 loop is CASSPMTSGRETQYF. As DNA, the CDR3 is TGCGCCAGCAGTCCCATGACTAGCGGGAGGGAGACCCAGTACTTC.

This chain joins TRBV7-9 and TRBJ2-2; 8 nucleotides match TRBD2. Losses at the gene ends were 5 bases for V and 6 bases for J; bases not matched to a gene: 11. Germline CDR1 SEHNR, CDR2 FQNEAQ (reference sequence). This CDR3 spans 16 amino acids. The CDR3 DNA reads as TGTGCCAGCAGCCCGCGACTAGCGAGAGTCGCCGGGGAGCTGTTTTTT. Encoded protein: CASSPRLARVAGELFF.

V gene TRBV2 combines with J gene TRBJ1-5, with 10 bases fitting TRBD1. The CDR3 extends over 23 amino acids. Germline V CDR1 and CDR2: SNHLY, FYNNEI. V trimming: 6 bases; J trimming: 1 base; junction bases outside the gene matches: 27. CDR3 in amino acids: CASRADGGQGRLKGWESNQPQHF. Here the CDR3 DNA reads TGTGCCAGCAGGGCGGATGGGGGACAGGGGCGTCTAAAAGGTTGGGAGAGCAATCAGCCCCAGCATTTT.

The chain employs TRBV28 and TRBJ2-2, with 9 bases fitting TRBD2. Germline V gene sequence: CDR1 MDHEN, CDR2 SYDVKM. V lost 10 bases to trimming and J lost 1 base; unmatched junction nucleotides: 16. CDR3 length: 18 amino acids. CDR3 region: CATDLAGPTTLNTGELFF. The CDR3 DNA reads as TGTGCCACCGACCTAGCGGGGCCTACTACATTGAACACCGGGGAGCTGTTTTTT.

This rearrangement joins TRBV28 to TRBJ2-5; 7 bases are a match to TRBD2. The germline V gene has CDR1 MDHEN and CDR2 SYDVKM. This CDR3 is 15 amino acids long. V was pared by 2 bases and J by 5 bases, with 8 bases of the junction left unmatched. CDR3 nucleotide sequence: TGTGCCAGCAGTTTAAATGGTGGGGGGGTGGAGACCCAGTACTTC. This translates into CASSLNGGGVETQYF.

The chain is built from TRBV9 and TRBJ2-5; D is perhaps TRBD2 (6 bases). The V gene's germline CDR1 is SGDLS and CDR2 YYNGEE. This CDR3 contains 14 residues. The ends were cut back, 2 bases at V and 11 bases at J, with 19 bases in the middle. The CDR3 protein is CASSVESGSGEQYF. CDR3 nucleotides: TGTGCCAGCAGCGTCGAGAGCGGGTCCGGGGAGCAGTACTTC.

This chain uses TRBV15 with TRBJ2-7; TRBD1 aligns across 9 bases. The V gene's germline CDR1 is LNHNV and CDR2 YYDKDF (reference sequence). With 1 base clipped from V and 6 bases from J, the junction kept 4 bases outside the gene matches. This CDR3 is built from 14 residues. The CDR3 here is CATSRGGQGSEQYF. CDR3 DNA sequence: TGTGCCACCAGCAGAGGGGGACAGGGATCCGAGCAGTACTTC.

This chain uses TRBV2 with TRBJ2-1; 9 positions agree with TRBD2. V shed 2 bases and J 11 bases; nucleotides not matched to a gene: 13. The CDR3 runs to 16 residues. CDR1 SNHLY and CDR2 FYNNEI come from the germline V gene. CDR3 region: CASSEWLAGSGMKQFF. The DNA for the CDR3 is TGTGCCAGCAGTGAATGGCTAGCGGGATCGGGGATGAAGCAGTTCTTC.

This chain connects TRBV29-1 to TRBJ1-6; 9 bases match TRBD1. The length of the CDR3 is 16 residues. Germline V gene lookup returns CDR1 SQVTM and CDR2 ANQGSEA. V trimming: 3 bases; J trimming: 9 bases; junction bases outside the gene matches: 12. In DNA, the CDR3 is TGCAGCGTTGATGACAGGGGGACCCCTTATTGTTCACCCCTCCACTTT. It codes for CSVDDRGTPYCSPLHF.